Listed here are 19 T cell receptor beta chains from one sample, sequenced in a study of regulatory T cells in long-lasting Graves disease. CDR3 regions were amplified by Arm-PCR using iRepertoire HTBI primers to build TCR beta libraries. MiXCR was run by TCRdb on the multiplex PCR reads, yielding one entry per CDR3 protein. The top ten clones hold approximately 20% of a sample with 390,000 or so distinct CDR3 sequences, roughly 12% of them seen once. Indicated time point: newly diagnosed GD, antithyroid drugs for less than 3 months. Construction of the TCR library relied on RNA isolated from PBMCs. The same data also contributed to another study, on T cells in Graves' hyperthyroidism and ophthalmopathy.

This sample comprised peripheral blood mononuclear cells (PBMCs), obtained at new diagnosis, from a patient treated with antithyroid drugs. All receptors come from a woman between 18 and 29 years old with Graves disease.

The chain uses TRBV20-1 and TRBJ2-7; 8 bases map to TRBD2. The trim removed 3 bases at V and 2 bases at J, leaving 3 bases unmatched. The CDR3 covers 13 residues. Germline V lookup: CDR1 DFQATT, CDR2 SNEGSKA (reference sequence). In DNA, the CDR3 is TGCAGTGCTAGTGGACTAGCCACCTACGAGCAGTACTTC. It specifies CSASGLATYEQYF.

This clonotype was counted a few times. The gene calls are TRBV15 and TRBJ1-1; tentatively, D is TRBD1 (5 bases). Trimming stripped 8 bases from V and 4 bases from J, with 14 bases between. Germline V lookup: CDR1 LNHNV, CDR2 YYDKDF (reference sequence). This CDR3 has 13 residues. CDR3 DNA sequence: TGTGCCACCGAAATCCTAAGGGGCACTGAAGCTTTCTTT. Translated: CATEILRGTEAFF.

This clonotype was seen ten or more times. The CDR3 reads CASSLLADRSEAFF. The CDR3 DNA sequence: TGTGCCAGCAGCTTACTGGCCGACAGGTCTGAAGCTTTCTTT. V gene TRBV7-2 combines with J gene TRBJ1-1, with a possible D match to TRBD1 (6 bases). Germline V gene lookup returns CDR1 SGHTA and CDR2 FQGNSA. The CDR3 spans 14 residues. Trimming cost V 2 bases and J 6 bases, with 13 bases left between them.

This clonotype was counted at least ten times. The chain links TRBV12-3 or TRBV12-4 to TRBJ2-7; D unresolved. The CDR3 runs 13 residues. Trimming left V 6 bases short and J 3 bases short, with 12 bases between. The CDR3 DNA sequence: TGTGCCAGCAGCCCGCCGGATGACTACGAGCAGTACGTC. Its translation: CASSPPDDYEQYV.

There are many counts of this clonotype. This chain links TRBV12-3 or TRBV12-4 with TRBJ2-1; D is unresolved. The CDR3 consists of 12 residues. V was shortened by 6 bases and J by 10 bases, with 13 bases between the two germline ends. The CDR3 reads CASSPLPREQFF. The DNA for the CDR3 is TGTGCCAGCAGCCCCCTACCTCGGGAGCAGTTCTTC.

This clonotype was found many times. The DNA of the CDR3 is TGTGCCAGCAGTGAATGGGGGACAGGCGGACCAAAAGAGACCCAGTACTTC. Amino acids: CASSEWGTGGPKETQYF. The chain uses TRBV25-1 and TRBJ2-5, with TRBD1 matching 8 bases. This CDR3 is built from 17 residues. Unmatched junction bases numbered 10, after V lost 1 base and J lost 3 bases. Germline V gene lookup returns CDR1 MGHDK and CDR2 SYGVNS.

This clonotype appeared many times. The J gene is TRBJ2-7, the V gene TRBV28; 7 positions match TRBD1. Germline-derived CDR1 and CDR2 are MDHEN and SYDVKM. The CDR3 covers 15 residues. V lost 6 bases and J lost 2; bases outside the gene matches: 10. In DNA, the CDR3 is TGTGCCAGCAGCCCGACTGAGACAGGGACCTACGAGCAGTACTTC. It specifies CASSPTETGTYEQYF.

This clonotype was observed at least ten times. The chain is built from TRBV7-9 and TRBJ1-1; D uncertain. The CDR3 consists of 13 residues. V was clipped by 8 bases and J by 2 bases, with 12 bases between them. Germline CDR1 reads SEHNR; CDR2 reads FQNEAQ (reference sequence). CDR3 bases: TGTGCCAGCGGCTCCATCAGCAACACTGAAGCTTTCTTT. Translated: CASGSISNTEAFF.

This clonotype occurred many times. The chain links TRBV28 to TRBJ1-4, with D hard to call. V was clipped by 5 bases and J by 1 base, with 17 bases between them. Germline loops: CDR1 MDHEN, CDR2 SYDVKM. The CDR3 length is 17 residues. CDR3 coding DNA: TGTGCCAGCAGTCCCCGAGGTAGTTCCGGAACTAATGAAAAACTGTTTTTT. Protein product: CASSPRGSSGTNEKLFF.

Points on this clonotype: A far bigger clonotype differs at one base, so this is likely a read error. The chain has TRBV6-5 and TRBJ2-1; the D gene could be TRBD1 or TRBD2 (5 bases each). The CDR3 sequence is 14 residues long. Germline assignment: CDR1 MNHEY and CDR2 SVGAGI. This chain's CDR3 is CASGYSGRVREQFF. The DNA of the CDR3 is TGTGCCAGCGGTTACTCGGGACGAGTGCGCGAGCAGTTCTTC.

This clonotype was seen a few times. The chain links TRBV29-1 to TRBJ1-4, with D hard to call. This CDR3 spans 13 amino acids. Germline loops: CDR1 SQVTM, CDR2 ANQGSEA. Trimming pared 2 bases from V and 4 bases from J, leaving 8 bases between. CDR3 in DNA: TGCAGCGTTGAACAATATAATAATGAAAAACTGTTTTTT. Amino acid sequence: CSVEQYNNEKLFF.

This clonotype was recorded at least ten times. The chain carries TRBV7-9 and TRBJ2-1, with a possible D match to TRBD1 (5 bases). Germline V lookup: CDR1 SEHNR, CDR2 FQNEAQ (reference sequence). V lost 1 base and J lost 2, with 12 bases in between. The CDR3 totals 16 residues. In DNA form, the CDR3 reads TGTGCCAGCAGCTTAGTACGACAGCTACCCTACAATGAGCAGTTCTTC. Amino acids: CASSLVRQLPYNEQFF.

In this sample, this clonotype turned up many times. The rearrangement joins TRBV12-3 or TRBV12-4 to TRBJ2-1; maybe TRBD1 (5 bases). Trimming stripped 5 bases from V and 5 bases from J, with 10 bases between. The CDR3 is 13 amino acids. CDR3 loop: CASSTGPDNEQFF. In nucleotides, the CDR3 is TGTGCCAGCAGTACAGGCCCGGACAATGAGCAGTTCTTC.

This clonotype was seen repeatedly, ten times or more. This chain links TRBV12-3 or TRBV12-4 with TRBJ2-3, with D uncertain. Trimming left V 5 bases short and J 9 bases short, with 15 bases between. This CDR3 spans 13 amino acids. CDR3 sequence reads: CASSPPSPSTQYF. CDR3 in DNA: TGTGCCAGCAGTCCCCCATCTCCCTCAACGCAGTATTTT.

Ten or more counts support this clonotype. The gene calls are TRBV12-3 or TRBV12-4 and TRBJ2-1; 8 bases match TRBD2. There are 13 residues in the CDR3. V lost 7 bases, J lost 6 bases, and 5 bases stayed unmatched. CDR3 protein: CASNPGLGNEQFF. The CDR3 DNA sequence: TGTGCCAGCAACCCGGGACTAGGCAATGAGCAGTTCTTC.

The V and J genes are TRBV7-3 and TRBJ2-1; D possibly matches TRBD1 or TRBD2 (7 bases each). CDR3 length equals 15 residues. Germline-derived CDR1 and CDR2 are SGHTA and FQGTGA. The V gene lost 4 bases and the J gene lost 2 bases, with 12 bases spanning the gap. The CDR3 is CASSSGGRAYNEQFF. In DNA, the CDR3 is TGTGCCAGCAGCTCAGGGGGGAGGGCCTACAATGAGCAGTTCTTC.

This clonotype has only a few counts. The chain is built from TRBV6-4 and TRBJ2-1, with a tentative D call TRBD2 (6 bases). Germline lookup yields CDR1 MRHNA and CDR2 SNTAGT. V lost 7 bases and J lost 6, with 22 bases in between. This CDR3 is 16 amino acids long. DNA for the CDR3: TGTGCCAGCACAGGTCAATCGGGAGTAATAACCAATGAGCAGTTCTTC. Translation gives CASTGQSGVITNEQFF.

This clonotype was found many times. The rearrangement links TRBV7-9 to TRBJ2-5; TRBD2 is a possible D gene (6 bases). Deletions cut 0 bases from V and 5 bases from J, with 13 bases between. Germline V gene sequence: CDR1 SEHNR, CDR2 FQNEAQ (reference sequence). The CDR3 runs 15 residues. Here the CDR3 DNA reads TGTGCCAGCAGCTTAGCTACTGGGGGGTTGGAGACCCAGTACTTC. Its protein is CASSLATGGLETQYF.

The sample holds many counts of this clonotype. The chain couples TRBV2 to TRBJ2-7, with TRBD2 matching over 10 bases. This CDR3 contains 15 residues. CDR1 and CDR2 (germline): SNHLY, FYNNEI. J gave up 7 bases and V 5 bases, and 11 bases lay outside the gene matches. The CDR3 here is CASSLLTSGPLEQYF. The CDR3 bases are TGTGCCAGCAGTCTCCTGACTAGCGGGCCCCTTGAGCAGTACTTC.